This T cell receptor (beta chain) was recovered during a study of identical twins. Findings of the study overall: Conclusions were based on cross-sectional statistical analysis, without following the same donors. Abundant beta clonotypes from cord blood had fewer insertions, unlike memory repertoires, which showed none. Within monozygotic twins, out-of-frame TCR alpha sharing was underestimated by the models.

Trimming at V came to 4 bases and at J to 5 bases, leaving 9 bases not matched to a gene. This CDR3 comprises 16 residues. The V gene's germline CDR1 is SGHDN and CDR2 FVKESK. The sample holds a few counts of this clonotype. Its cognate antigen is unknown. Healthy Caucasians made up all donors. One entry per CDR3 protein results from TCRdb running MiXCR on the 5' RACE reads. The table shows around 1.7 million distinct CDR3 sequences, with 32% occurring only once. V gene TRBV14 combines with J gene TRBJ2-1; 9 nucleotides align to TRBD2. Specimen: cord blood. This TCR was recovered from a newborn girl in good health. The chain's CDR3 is CASSPPGTSPDNEQFF. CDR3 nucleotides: TGTGCCAGCAGCCCCCCGGGGACTAGCCCTGACAATGAGCAGTTCTTC.